The 32 T cell receptor beta chains reported below all come from one sample, sequenced in a study of T cells in localized non-small cell lung cancer. Using immunoSEQ multiplex PCR, the repertoire was profiled, and TCRdb retains in-frame clones only, with some absent. This table holds about 74,000 clones, about 88% found once. This sample comprised peripheral blood, obtained before any cancer treatment. These receptor sequences come from a female donor of 60 years or more with stage I lung adenocarcinoma.

The CDR3 loop reads CASTPEGTGSYEQYF. CDR3 nucleotide sequence: TGTGCCAGCACCCCGGAGGGGACAGGGTCCTACGAGCAGTACTTC. The rearrangement links TRBV6-1 to TRBJ2-7; 9 bases are shared with TRBD1. Germline CDR1 MNHNS, CDR2 SASEGT. This CDR3 is 15 amino acids long. V was clipped by 7 bases and J by 1 base; unmatched bases: 8.

The chain recombines TRBV28 with TRBJ2-5, with 11 bases lining up with TRBD2. The CDR3 covers 15 residues. V dropped 5 bases and J dropped 5; count of bases not matched to a gene: 7. Per the germline V gene, CDR1 is MDHEN and CDR2 is SYDVKM. For the CDR3, the DNA is TGTGCCAGCAGTCAACTAGCGGGAGTCGTCGAGACCCAGTACTTC. Protein sequence: CASSQLAGVVETQYF.

The chain couples TRBV11-2 to TRBJ2-5, with D perhaps matching TRBD2 (6 bases). The germline CDR1 and CDR2 sequences are SGHAT and FQNNGV. V gave up 0 bases and J gave up 5 bases, with 13 bases separating them. The CDR3 is 15 residues long. The CDR3: CASSLDRGIRETQYF. DNA for the CDR3: TGTGCCAGCAGCTTAGATCGGGGGATTCGGGAGACCCAGTACTTC.

This chain joins TRBV2 and TRBJ1-4; no firm D call. The CDR3 runs to 11 residues. V was trimmed by 4 bases and J by 5 bases, leaving 2 bases between them. Germline V gene lookup returns CDR1 SNHLY and CDR2 FYNNEI. Here the CDR3 reads CASSVNEKLFF. The DNA of the CDR3 is TGTGCCAGCAGTGTGAATGAAAAACTGTTTTTT.

V gene TRBV5-4 combines with J gene TRBJ1-1; TRBD1 is a possible D gene (6 bases). The germline V gene encodes CDR1 SGHNT and CDR2 YYREEE (reference sequence). The CDR3 has 13 amino acids. V was clipped by 0 bases and J by 7 bases, with 10 bases between them. CDR3 sequence: CASSLDGTNEAFF. The CDR3 coding sequence is TGTGCCAGCAGCTTGGATGGGACAAATGAAGCTTTCTTT. Looking up the rest from reference TRBV5-4 and TRBJ1-1 gives the full variable domain: ETGVTQSPTHLIKTRGQQVTLRCSSQSGHNTVSWYQQALGQGPQFIFQYYREEENGRGNFPPRFSGLQFPNYSSELNVNALELDDSALYLCASSLDGTNEAFFGQGTRLTVV.

This clone was counted once. This chain connects TRBV11-3 to TRBJ2-7; 9 bases are a match to TRBD1. From germline, CDR1 is SGHNT and CDR2 YENEEA. The CDR3 has 15 residues. J was trimmed by 2 bases and V by 1 base; bases with no gene match: 3. The CDR3 is CASSLGGQGPYEQYF. The CDR3 coding sequence is TGTGCCAGCAGCTTAGGGGGACAGGGTCCCTACGAGCAGTACTTC.

V gene TRBV10-3 combines with J gene TRBJ2-5; D may be TRBD2 (5 bases). This CDR3 spans 16 amino acids. The germline V gene encodes CDR1 ENHRY and CDR2 SYGVKD. The V end lost 5 bases, the J end lost 5 bases, and 21 bases lay between the germline ends. The CDR3 loop is CAISPRERSQGETQYF. The DNA for the CDR3 is TGTGCCATCAGTCCTCGGGAACGGTCGCAAGGGGAGACCCAGTACTTC.

The rearrangement links TRBV6-1 to TRBJ2-3, with D uncertain. Trimming shortened V by 1 base and J by 1 base, and 12 bases separated the two germline ends. The CDR3 is 16 amino acids. Germline loops: CDR1 MNHNS, CDR2 SASEGT. The CDR3 reads CASSEDFVRGTDTQYF. In DNA, the CDR3 is TGTGCCAGCAGTGAAGATTTTGTTCGGGGCACAGATACGCAGTATTTT.

CDR3 residues: CAISEPSRGTGNTIYF. The DNA for the CDR3 is TGTGCCATCAGTGAGCCCTCCAGGGGGACTGGAAACACCATATATTTT. V and J are TRBV10-3 and TRBJ1-3; the match to TRBD1 covers 7 bases. CDR3 length: 16 amino acids. With V trimmed by 2 bases and J by 2 bases, 6 bases remained unmatched. CDR1 and CDR2 from the germline V gene are ENHRY and SYGVKD.

This clone appeared once. The chain employs TRBV27 and TRBJ2-7; D assignment may be TRBD1 or TRBD2 (5 bases each). CDR1 MNHEY and CDR2 SMNVEV come from the germline V gene (reference sequence). The CDR3 totals 13 residues. Trimming took 7 bases from V and 0 from J, leaving 10 bases between them. The CDR3 protein is CASTPGSSYEQYF. In DNA form, the CDR3 reads TGTGCCAGCACGCCAGGGAGCTCCTACGAGCAGTACTTC.

This chain joins TRBV5-6 and TRBJ1-1; no clear D. The V end was cut by 4 bases, the J end by 9 bases, with 16 bases between. This CDR3 has 13 amino acids. In germline, CDR1 is SGHDT, CDR2 YYEEEE. CDR3 in DNA: TGTGCCAGCAGCCGACGCGGAGGGTCTCAAGCTTTCTTT. Its protein product is CASSRRGGSQAFF. The variable domain in full, completed from reference TRBV5-6 and TRBJ1-1, reads DAGVTQSPTHLIKTRGQQVTLRCSPKSGHDTVSWYQQALGQGPQFIFQYYEEEERQRGNFPDRFSGHQFPNYSSELNVNALLLGDSALYLCASSRRGGSQAFFGQGTRLTVV.

This clone was counted a single time. The chain employs TRBV19 and TRBJ2-5, with TRBD1 as a possible D gene (5 bases). This CDR3 is built from 15 residues. Trimming pared 3 bases from V and 1 base from J, leaving 12 bases between. CDR1 and CDR2 (germline): LNHDA, SQIVND (reference sequence). CDR3 residues: CASSIGQTSQETQYF. For the CDR3, the DNA is TGTGCCAGTAGTATCGGACAAACCAGCCAAGAGACCCAGTACTTC.

This rearrangement joins TRBV4-1 to TRBJ2-2, with D tentatively TRBD2 (5 bases). Per germline, CDR1 MGHRA and CDR2 YSYEKL. This CDR3 spans 17 amino acids. V lost 0 bases to trimming and J lost 3 bases, with 14 bases between them. CDR3 bases: TGCGCCAGCAGCCAAGACCCCCGGGCGGGTTACACCGGGGAGCTGTTTTTT. Amino acid sequence: CASSQDPRAGYTGELFF.

This clone was seen only once. The chain joins TRBV7-9 to TRBJ2-2; possibly TRBD1 for D (5 bases). Germline-derived CDR1 and CDR2 are SEHNR and FQNEAQ (reference sequence). CDR3 length equals 16 residues. V was pared by 5 bases and J by 1 base, with 14 bases between. CDR3 protein: CASSRWGWQNTGELFF. In nucleotides, the CDR3 is TGTGCCAGCAGCCGCTGGGGCTGGCAGAACACCGGGGAGCTGTTTTTT. Supplemented by reference TRBV7-9 and TRBJ2-2, the full variable domain reads DTGVSQNPRHKITKRGQNVTFRCDPISEHNRLYWYRQTLGQGPEFLTYFQNEAQLEKSRLLSDRFSAERPKGSFSTLEIQRTEQGDSAMYLCASSRWGWQNTGELFFGEGSRLTVL.

The V gene is TRBV9, the J gene TRBJ2-3, with D maybe TRBD2 (5 bases). The CDR3 runs to 15 residues. V gave up 0 bases and J gave up 0 bases, with 8 bases separating them. The germline V gene encodes CDR1 SGDLS and CDR2 YYNGEE. The CDR3 DNA follows: TGTGCCAGCAGCGTAGGCGGGTATAGCACAGATACGCAGTATTTT. This sequence encodes CASSVGGYSTDTQYF.

This chain links TRBV18 with TRBJ2-7; D remains unclear. CDR3 length equals 13 residues. CDR1 is KGHSH, CDR2 LQKENI, per germline. Trimming stripped 5 bases from V and 1 base from J, with 9 bases between. CDR3 nucleotide sequence: TGTGCCAGCTCAATCCCGGGTTCCTACGAGCAGTACTTC. Protein: CASSIPGSYEQYF.

The chain recombines TRBV5-1 with TRBJ2-5; D is unclear. CDR1 and CDR2 from the germline V gene are SGHRS and YFSETQ. With 0 bases removed from V and 4 bases from J, the gap between germline ends came to 13 bases. The CDR3 runs to 15 residues. The CDR3 nucleotides read TGCGCCAGCAGCTTGGGTCATTGGGTGGGAGAGACCCAGTACTTC. Translated: CASSLGHWVGETQYF.

J is TRBJ2-7 and V is TRBV27, with D uncertain. The CDR3 sequence is 13 residues long. V shed 3 bases and J shed 4 bases, with 10 bases lying between them. Germline values: CDR1 MNHEY, CDR2 SMNVEV (reference sequence). CDR3 bases: TGTGCCAGCAGTTTCGCGATGGGTTACGAGCAGTACTTC. Protein: CASSFAMGYEQYF.

The genes are TRBV5-5 and TRBJ2-5; TRBD2 matches 8 bases. The V and J ends lost 6 bases and 5 bases, in that order; junction bases with no gene match: 12. Germline V gene sequence: CDR1 SGHKS, CDR2 YYEKEE (reference sequence). The CDR3 sequence is 15 residues long. This chain's CDR3 is CASTRPGGARETQYF. The CDR3 bases are TGTGCCAGCACCCGGCCGGGGGGGGCCCGGGAGACCCAGTACTTC.

The V and J genes are TRBV6-5 and TRBJ2-3, with 7 bases identical to TRBD1. The CDR3 is made up of 15 amino acids. Germline V gives CDR1 MNHEY, CDR2 SVGAGI. Trimming took 2 bases from V and 4 from J; bases not matched to a gene: 6. The DNA of the CDR3 is TGTGCCAGCAGTTACGTACAGGGGAATGCAGATACGCAGTATTTT. Its translation: CASSYVQGNADTQYF.

This clone was recorded only once. J is TRBJ2-3 and V is TRBV18; 12 nucleotides line up with TRBD2. This CDR3 is built from 15 residues. The ends lost 3 bases at V and 4 bases at J; junction bases unmatched: 2. Germline CDR1 reads KGHSH; CDR2 reads LQKENI. For the CDR3, the DNA is TGTGCCAGCTCACCGGCTAGCGGGGGGGCAGATACGCAGTATTTT. It yields the protein CASSPASGGADTQYF. The full variable domain, completed using reference TRBV18 and TRBJ2-3, is NAGVMQNPRHLVRRRGQEARLRCSPMKGHSHVYWYRQLPEEGLKFMVYLQKENIIDESGMPKERFSAEFPKEGPSILRIQQVVRGDSAAYFCASSPASGGADTQYFGPGTRLTVL.

The chain is built from TRBV11-2 and TRBJ2-7; possibly TRBD1 for D (7 bases). Per the germline V gene, CDR1 is SGHAT and CDR2 is FQNNGV. Trimming took 6 bases from V and 6 from J, leaving 21 bases between them. CDR3 length: 15 residues. The DNA of the CDR3 is TGTGCCAGCAGTCGCGCGTCGGGGACAGCGGGCGAGCAGTACTTC. Translating it yields CASSRASGTAGEQYF.

Only a few counts were recorded for this clone. The chain has TRBV18 and TRBJ2-2, with a weak D call TRBD1 (6 bases). CDR1 KGHSH and CDR2 LQKENI come from the germline V gene. There are 15 residues in the CDR3. With 3 bases removed from V and 4 bases from J, the gap between germline ends came to 12 bases. The CDR3 loop is CASSPLGQITGELFF. The CDR3 DNA reads as TGTGCCAGCTCACCCCTGGGACAAATCACCGGGGAGCTGTTTTTT. Looking up the rest from reference TRBV18 and TRBJ2-2 gives the full variable domain: NAGVMQNPRHLVRRRGQEARLRCSPMKGHSHVYWYRQLPEEGLKFMVYLQKENIIDESGMPKERFSAEFPKEGPSILRIQQVVRGDSAAYFCASSPLGQITGELFFGEGSRLTVL.

This clone was seen only once. The chain recombines TRBV11-1 with TRBJ2-7; D is ambiguous. Trimming removed 2 bases at V and 0 bases at J, with 5 bases between. CDR1 is SGHAT, CDR2 FQDESV, per germline (reference sequence). CDR3 length: 13 amino acids. The CDR3 DNA reads as TGTGCCAGCAGCTTACCTAGCTCCTACGAGCAGTACTTC. Amino acids: CASSLPSSYEQYF.

The chain joins TRBV28 to TRBJ2-7; D possibly matches TRBD1 or TRBD2 (5 bases each). Trimming shortened V by 6 bases and J by 0 bases, and 12 bases separated the two germline ends. This CDR3 has 14 residues. Germline V CDR1 and CDR2: MDHEN, SYDVKM. The CDR3 loop reads CASRGVEVSYEQYF. The CDR3 DNA reads as TGTGCCAGCAGGGGGGTGGAGGTCTCCTACGAGCAGTACTTC.

This chain joins TRBV15 and TRBJ2-7; TRBD1 agrees at 12 bases. CDR3 length: 15 amino acids. Germline V gene lookup returns CDR1 LNHNV and CDR2 YYDKDF (reference sequence). V was pared by 3 bases and J by 9 bases, with 9 bases of the junction left unmatched. CDR3 coding DNA: TGTGCCACCAGCAGTACGGGACAGGGGGCTATGGTGCAGTACTTC. Translated: CATSSTGQGAMVQYF.

The rearrangement joins TRBV28 to TRBJ1-2; no firm D call. Germline assignment: CDR1 MDHEN and CDR2 SYDVKM. This CDR3 is 16 amino acids long. V lost 1 base, J lost 6 bases, and 18 bases lay in between. CDR3 bases: TGTGCCAGCAGTTTATCGCCGGGTCTTAGGATACATGGCTACACCTTC. Translation gives CASSLSPGLRIHGYTF.

This sequence joins TRBV7-2 and TRBJ1-2, with 9 bases identical to TRBD1. Unmatched junction bases numbered 10, after V lost 6 bases and J lost 5 bases. This CDR3 region has 15 residues. Germline V gene sequence: CDR1 SGHTA, CDR2 FQGNSA. CDR3 nucleotide sequence: TGTGCCAGCAGACCCTGGACAGGGGAACTATATGGCTACACCTTC. Translation: CASRPWTGELYGYTF.

The chain combines TRBV4-1 with TRBJ2-2; TRBD1 agrees at 9 bases. With 0 bases clipped from V and 3 bases from J, the junction kept 2 bases outside the gene matches. Germline CDR1 is MGHRA and CDR2 is YSYEKL. The CDR3 spans 16 residues. In DNA, the CDR3 is TGCGCCAGCAGCCAAGATTGGACAGGGGACACCGGGGAGCTGTTTTTT. Translation gives CASSQDWTGDTGELFF.

This rearrangement joins TRBV11-3 to TRBJ1-1, with 9 nucleotides matching TRBD1. Germline-derived CDR1 and CDR2 are SGHNT and YENEEA. V gave up 0 bases and J gave up 2 bases; unmatched junction bases: 4. The CDR3 spans 16 residues. CDR3 DNA: TGTGCCAGCAGCTTAGATCGGACAGGGGTTAACACTGAAGCTTTCTTT. It translates to CASSLDRTGVNTEAFF. Full variable domain (outside the CDR3, taken from reference TRBV11-3 and TRBJ1-1): EAGVVQSPRYKIIEKKQPVAFWCNPISGHNTLYWYLQNLGQGPELLIRYENEEAVDDSQLPKDRFSAERLKGVDSTLKIQPAELGDSAVYLCASSLDRTGVNTEAFFGQGTRLTVV.

The chain links TRBV4-2 to TRBJ1-1, with TRBD1 matching over 8 bases. Losses at the gene ends were 0 bases for V and 4 bases for J; bases not matched to a gene: 16. From germline, CDR1 is LGHNA and CDR2 YNFKEQ. The CDR3 is 19 amino acids. CDR3 in amino acids: CASSQDMNGGGQGATEAFF. CDR3 nucleotides: TGTGCCAGCAGCCAAGATATGAACGGGGGAGGGCAGGGGGCCACTGAAGCTTTCTTT.

This chain's CDR3 is CAWSPPDLIQETQYF. DNA for the CDR3: TGTGCCTGGAGTCCTCCGGACTTAATCCAAGAGACCCAGTACTTC. The rearrangement uses TRBV30 and TRBJ2-5; possibly TRBD2 for D (5 bases). Looked up from germline, CDR1 is GTSNPN and CDR2 is SVGIG (reference sequence). The CDR3 consists of 15 residues. V was shortened by 2 bases and J by 1 base, with 14 bases between the two germline ends.